The 24 T cell receptor beta chains reported below all come from one sample, sequenced in a study of regulatory T cells in long-lasting Graves disease. To make TCR beta libraries, researchers used iRepertoire HTBI primers and Arm-PCR of CDR3 regions. In TCRdb, the multiplex PCR reads were re-called with MiXCR into one record per CDR3 protein. The table includes 350,000 to 450,000 distinct CDR3 sequences, approximately 16% detected once. Sample time point: newly diagnosed GD, antithyroid drugs for less than 3 months. Construction of the TCR library relied on RNA isolated from PBMCs. These sequences were also reported in another study, on T cells in Graves' hyperthyroidism and ophthalmopathy.

The sample consisted of peripheral blood mononuclear cells (PBMCs), taken at new diagnosis, from a patient treated with antithyroid drugs. Receptors were obtained from a woman aged 40 to 50 with Graves disease.

This clonotype was seen repeatedly, ten times or more. This chain connects TRBV20-1 to TRBJ1-2; no clear D. CDR1 DFQATT and CDR2 SNEGSKA come from the germline V gene (reference sequence). The CDR3 is 14 amino acids. Deletions cut 3 bases from V and 8 bases from J, with 19 bases between. CDR3 nucleotides: TGCAGTGCTAGCCTGCCCGGACGGACGGGGGGCTACACCTTC. Its translation is CSASLPGRTGGYTF.

The V call is TRBV5-1, the J call TRBJ2-7, with 7 positions matching TRBD1. Germline assignment: CDR1 SGHRS and CDR2 YFSETQ. The V and J ends lost 0 bases and 7 bases, in that order; junction bases with no gene match: 7. The CDR3 contains 14 residues. Here the CDR3 DNA reads TGCGCCAGCAGCTTGGTCAGACAGGGAAGGGAGCAGTACTTC. It codes for CASSLVRQGREQYF.

This clonotype occurred many times. This chain connects TRBV2 to TRBJ2-1; 12 nucleotides match TRBD2. The CDR3 is made up of 14 amino acids. J was trimmed by 6 bases and V by 7 bases; bases with no gene match: 4. Germline assignment: CDR1 SNHLY and CDR2 FYNNEI. The CDR3 loop is CASKLAGGPNEQFF. As DNA, the CDR3 is TGTGCCAGCAAACTAGCGGGAGGCCCCAATGAGCAGTTCTTC. The variable domain in full, with the rest retrieved from reference TRBV2 and TRBJ2-1, is EPEVTQTPSHQVTQMGQEVILRCVPISNHLYFYWYRQILGQKVEFLVSFYNNEISEKSEIFDDQFSVERPDGSNFTLKIRSTKLEDSAMYFCASKLAGGPNEQFFGPGTRLTVL.

This clonotype was seen at least ten times. The rearrangement joins TRBV6-5 to TRBJ1-5; perhaps TRBD1 as D (5 bases). The germline CDR1 and CDR2 sequences are MNHEY and SVGAGI. The CDR3 is 14 amino acids. V dropped 4 bases and J dropped 4 bases, with 11 bases sitting between them. The CDR3 spells CASSFASGNQPQHF. The CDR3, as DNA: TGTGCCAGCAGTTTCGCCTCAGGGAATCAGCCCCAGCATTTT.

This clonotype has a count of ten or more. The chain has TRBV12-3 or TRBV12-4 and TRBJ2-3, with D perhaps matching TRBD1 (5 bases). The V gene lost 6 bases and the J gene lost 7 bases, with 14 bases spanning the gap. The CDR3 consists of 13 residues. The CDR3 loop reads CASSPGQGNTQYF. The CDR3 nucleotides read TGTGCCAGCAGCCCCGGTCAGGGAAATACGCAGTATTTT.

This clonotype was counted only a few times. The rearrangement uses TRBV27 and TRBJ1-6; D unresolved. V lost 1 base, J lost 1 base, and 5 bases lay in between. CDR3 length: 15 residues. Germline V gene sequence: CDR1 MNHEY, CDR2 SMNVEV (reference sequence). The CDR3 sequence: CASSLWGSYNSPLHF. The CDR3 coding sequence is TGTGCCAGCAGTTTATGGGGTTCCTATAATTCACCCCTCCACTTT.

This clonotype was recorded at least ten times. The J gene is TRBJ2-2, the V gene TRBV20-1; either TRBD1 or TRBD2 may fit D (5 bases each). The CDR3 spans 13 residues. V was clipped by 7 bases and J by 7 bases, with 16 bases between them. The germline V gene has CDR1 DFQATT and CDR2 SNEGSKA (reference sequence). DNA for the CDR3: TGCAGTGTCCGGGACCTCTGGGGCGGGGAGCTGTTTTTT. Amino acids: CSVRDLWGGELFF.

This clonotype was detected ten times or more. J is TRBJ2-7 and V is TRBV20-1, with 12 bases matching TRBD1. Germline loops: CDR1 DFQATT, CDR2 SNEGSKA (reference sequence). This CDR3 spans 17 amino acids. Trimming removed 0 bases from V and 4 bases from J; junction bases left unmatched: 10. The CDR3 region is CSARETTGTGGAYEQYF. CDR3 nucleotide sequence: TGCAGTGCTAGAGAAACCACCGGGACAGGGGGCGCGTACGAGCAGTACTTC.

The sample holds many counts of this clonotype. The rearrangement joins TRBV9 to TRBJ1-1; possible D gene TRBD1, 5 bases. The germline V gene has CDR1 SGDLS and CDR2 YYNGEE. This CDR3 spans 17 amino acids. V lost 0 bases and J lost 7, with 22 bases in between. The CDR3 spells CASSVAPSGEGGDEAFF. The CDR3 region has the DNA TGTGCCAGCAGCGTAGCCCCCTCCGGCGAGGGAGGGGATGAAGCTTTCTTT.

Ten or more counts support this clonotype. CDR3: CASSPAAGPRNTEAFF. Here the CDR3 DNA reads TGTGCCAGCTCACCAGCGGCAGGGCCAAGGAACACTGAAGCTTTCTTT. The chain links TRBV18 to TRBJ1-1, with D perhaps matching TRBD1 (5 bases). The germline V gene has CDR1 KGHSH and CDR2 LQKENI. The CDR3 is 16 amino acids. Deletions cut 2 bases from V and 1 base from J, with 14 bases between.

This clonotype was observed at least ten times. The chain joins TRBV6-2 or TRBV6-3 to TRBJ1-1; D is possibly TRBD1 (5 bases). The CDR3 is made up of 15 amino acids. CDR1 is MNHEY and CDR2 is SVGEGT in the germline V gene. V gave up 0 bases and J gave up 0 bases, with 8 bases separating them. This CDR3 is CASSYSSRVNTEAFF. The CDR3 DNA is TGTGCCAGCAGTTACTCAAGCAGGGTGAACACTGAAGCTTTCTTT.

As regards this clonotype: This likely came from a read error, as a far larger clone is one base away. The CDR3 nucleotides are TGTGCCAGCAGCTTAGAGGCGGGACGACCCTACGAGCAGTTCTTC. Translation: CASSLEAGRPYEQFF. The rearrangement links TRBV11-3 to TRBJ2-3; TRBD2 is a possible D gene (6 bases). The J call is uncertain, as TRBJ2-1 better fits the DNA end. The length of the CDR3 is 15 residues. The V gene's germline CDR1 is SGHNT and CDR2 YENEEA.

This clonotype was seen a handful of times. The chain couples TRBV28 to TRBJ2-7; D unclear. The V end was cut by 5 bases, the J end by 4 bases, with 15 bases between. Germline V gives CDR1 MDHEN, CDR2 SYDVKM. The CDR3 extends over 14 amino acids. DNA of the CDR3: TGTGCCAGCAGTGCGGATAGATGGGTTTACGAGCAGTACTTC. This gives the protein CASSADRWVYEQYF.

Here the CDR3 DNA reads TGTGCCAGCAGATCGGGACAGTACTACGAGCAGTACTTC. Translating it yields CASRSGQYYEQYF. The V call is TRBV28, the J call TRBJ2-7; 7 positions agree with TRBD1. V dropped 6 bases and J dropped 3; count of bases not matched to a gene: 5. The germline V gene encodes CDR1 MDHEN and CDR2 SYDVKM. There are 13 residues in the CDR3.

This clonotype has a count of ten or more. The chain uses TRBV28 and TRBJ2-6, with D hard to call. The CDR3 covers 15 residues. Trimming left V 4 bases short and J 0 bases short, with 7 bases between. Germline V gene data show CDR1 as MDHEN and CDR2 as SYDVKM. CDR3 residues: CASSSQDSGANVLTF. CDR3 sequence (DNA): TGTGCCAGCAGTTCACAAGACTCTGGGGCCAACGTCCTGACTTTC.

The chain carries TRBV20-1 and TRBJ2-1; 12 positions match TRBD1. CDR3 length: 17 residues. The germline gives CDR1 DFQATT, CDR2 SNEGSKA (reference sequence). Trimming at V came to 0 bases and at J to 5 bases, leaving 8 bases not matched to a gene. The CDR3 bases are TGCAGTGCTAGAGAGGGGACAGGGGGCAAATTCGACAATGAGCAGTTCTTC. This codes for CSAREGTGGKFDNEQFF.

The chain couples TRBV11-2 to TRBJ1-6; D may be TRBD1 (5 bases). Germline CDR1 SGHAT, CDR2 FQNNGV. This CDR3 has 14 residues. The V and J ends lost 4 bases and 10 bases respectively, with 14 bases between them. In nucleotides, the CDR3 is TGTGCCAGCAGCTCGGGACCCCTGGGGTCACCCCTCCACTTT. This translates into CASSSGPLGSPLHF.

The chain couples TRBV7-3 to TRBJ2-1; the match to TRBD2 covers 10 bases. This CDR3 is built from 16 residues. Germline V gene data show CDR1 as SGHTA and CDR2 as FQGTGA. V lost 5 bases, J lost 5 bases, and 9 bases stayed unmatched. CDR3 in DNA: TGTGCCAGCAGCCCGTCGGGAAGCGGGAGGGACAATGAGCAGTTCTTC. Translated: CASSPSGSGRDNEQFF.

This clonotype was detected only a few times. The chain joins TRBV7-9 to TRBJ2-7; possible D gene TRBD2, 6 bases. This CDR3 comprises 18 residues. V dropped 4 bases and J dropped 3 bases, with 25 bases sitting between them. Germline V gene sequence: CDR1 SEHNR, CDR2 FQNEAQ (reference sequence). The CDR3 reads CASSSGGGAAALSYEQYF. The DNA for the CDR3 is TGTGCCAGCAGCTCCGGCGGAGGGGCCGCAGCCCTAAGCTACGAGCAGTACTTC. Complete variable domain (other parts from reference TRBV7-9 and TRBJ2-7): DTGVSQNPRHKITKRGQNVTFRCDPISEHNRLYWYRQTLGQGPEFLTYFQNEAQLEKSRLLSDRFSAERPKGSFSTLEIQRTEQGDSAMYLCASSSGGGAAALSYEQYFGPGTRLTVT.

This clonotype was detected only a few times. This chain uses TRBV5-4 with TRBJ2-1; no clear D gene. The V gene's germline CDR1 is SGHNT and CDR2 YYREEE (reference sequence). With 0 bases removed from V and 8 bases from J, the gap between germline ends came to 6 bases. The CDR3 sequence is 12 residues long. The CDR3 protein is CASSLDFDEQFF. CDR3 nucleotides: TGTGCCAGCAGCTTGGACTTCGATGAGCAGTTCTTC.

This clonotype showed up many times. The V gene is TRBV7-8, the J gene TRBJ2-1, with 7 nucleotides matching TRBD2. V lost 5 bases, J lost 6 bases, and 13 bases stayed unmatched. Per the germline V gene, CDR1 is SGHVS and CDR2 is FQNEAQ. The CDR3 is made up of 16 amino acids. CDR3 in amino acids: CASSLPRTSLSNEQFF. The CDR3 region has the DNA TGTGCCAGCAGCCTACCCCGGACTAGTTTGAGCAATGAGCAGTTCTTC.

The chain joins TRBV6-2 or TRBV6-3 to TRBJ1-2; TRBD1 is a possible D gene (6 bases). The length of the CDR3 is 13 residues. V was cut by 7 bases and J by 5 bases, with 14 bases left in between. Germline-derived CDR1 and CDR2 are MNHEY and SVGEGT. For the CDR3, the DNA is TGTGCCAGCACCCTGGACAGTCTGTATGGCTACACCTTC. Amino acid sequence: CASTLDSLYGYTF.

This clonotype was observed many times. The V gene is TRBV11-3, the J gene TRBJ2-3; unclear D gene. This CDR3 contains 14 residues. From germline, CDR1 is SGHNT and CDR2 YENEEA. V was trimmed by 5 bases and J by 4 bases, leaving 13 bases between them. The CDR3 nucleotides are TGTGCCAGCAGCCCCATCCGTACTCCAGATACGCAGTATTTT. This sequence encodes CASSPIRTPDTQYF.

This clonotype has ten or more counts. The genes are TRBV2 and TRBJ1-1; TRBD1 is a possible D gene (5 bases). Germline V gene data show CDR1 as SNHLY and CDR2 as FYNNEI. The CDR3 extends over 13 amino acids. Trimming took 7 bases from V and 3 from J, leaving 12 bases between them. The CDR3: CASKRGGDTEAFF. In DNA, the CDR3 is TGTGCCAGCAAAAGGGGCGGGGACACTGAAGCTTTCTTT.